This T cell receptor beta chain is from a study of T-cell memory formation after mild COVID-19. TCRdb called the 5' RACE reads again in MiXCR, with one record for every CDR3 protein. Of approximately 50,000 distinct CDR3 sequences in the sample, approximately 9% were seen once. Germline V CDR1 and CDR2: SGHTA, FQGTGA. V was clipped by 4 bases and J by 5 bases, with 12 bases between them. This CDR3 contains 14 residues. The chain employs TRBV7-3 and TRBJ2-1, with D possibly being TRBD2 (7 bases). The sequenced sample was PBMCs or a T cell subset sorted from them (not recorded which). The clonotype comes from an adult woman who had mild COVID-19 (a few samples of this study predate the infection). Cell type and time point are not known. The CDR3 spells CASSSTGRDNEQFF. The CDR3 DNA is TGTGCCAGCAGCTCAACAGGGAGGGACAATGAGCAGTTCTTC.